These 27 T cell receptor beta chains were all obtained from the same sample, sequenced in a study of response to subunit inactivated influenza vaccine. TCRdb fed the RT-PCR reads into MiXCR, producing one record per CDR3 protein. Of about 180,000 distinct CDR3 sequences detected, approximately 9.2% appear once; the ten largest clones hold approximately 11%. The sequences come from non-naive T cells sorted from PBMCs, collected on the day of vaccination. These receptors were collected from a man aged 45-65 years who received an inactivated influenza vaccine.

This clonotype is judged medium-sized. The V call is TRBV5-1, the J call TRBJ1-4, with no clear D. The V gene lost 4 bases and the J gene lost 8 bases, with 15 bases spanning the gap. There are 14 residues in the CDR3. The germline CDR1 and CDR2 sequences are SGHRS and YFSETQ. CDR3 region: CASSPGGSVEKLFF. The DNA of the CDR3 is TGCGCCAGCAGCCCCGGCGGATCGGTGGAAAAACTGTTTTTT.

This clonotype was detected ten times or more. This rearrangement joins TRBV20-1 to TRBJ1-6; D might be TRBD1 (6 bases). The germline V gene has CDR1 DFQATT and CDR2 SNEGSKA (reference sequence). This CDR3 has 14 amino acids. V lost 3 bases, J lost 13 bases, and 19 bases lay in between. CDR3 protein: CSARMRGALSPLHF. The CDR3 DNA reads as TGCAGTGCTAGGATGAGGGGGGCCTTAAGCCCCCTCCACTTT.

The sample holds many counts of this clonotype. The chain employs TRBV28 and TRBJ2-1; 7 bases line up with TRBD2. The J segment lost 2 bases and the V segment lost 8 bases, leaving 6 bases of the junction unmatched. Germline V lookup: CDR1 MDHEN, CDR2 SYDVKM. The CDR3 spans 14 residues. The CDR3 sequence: CASRAGLTYNEQFF. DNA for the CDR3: TGTGCCAGCCGAGCGGGATTAACCTACAATGAGCAGTTCTTC.

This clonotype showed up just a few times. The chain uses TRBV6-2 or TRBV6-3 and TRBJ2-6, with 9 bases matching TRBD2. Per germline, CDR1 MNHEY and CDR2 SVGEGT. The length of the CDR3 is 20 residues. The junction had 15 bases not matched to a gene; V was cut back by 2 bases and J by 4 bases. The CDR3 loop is CASSYTIISSGRIGANVLTF. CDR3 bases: TGTGCCAGCAGTTACACTATAATAAGTAGCGGGAGAATCGGGGCCAACGTCCTGACTTTC.

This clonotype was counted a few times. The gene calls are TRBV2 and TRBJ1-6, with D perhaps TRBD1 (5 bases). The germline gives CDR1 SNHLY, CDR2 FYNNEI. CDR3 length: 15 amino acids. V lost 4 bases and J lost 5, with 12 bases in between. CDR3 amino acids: CASSGKGADNSPLHF. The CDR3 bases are TGTGCCAGCAGTGGTAAAGGGGCTGATAATTCACCCCTCCACTTT.

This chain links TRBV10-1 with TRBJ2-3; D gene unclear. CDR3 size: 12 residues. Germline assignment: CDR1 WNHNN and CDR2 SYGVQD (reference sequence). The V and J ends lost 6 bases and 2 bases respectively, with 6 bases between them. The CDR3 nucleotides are TGCGCCAGCAGCAGACACACAGATACGCAGTATTTT. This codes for CASSRHTDTQYF.

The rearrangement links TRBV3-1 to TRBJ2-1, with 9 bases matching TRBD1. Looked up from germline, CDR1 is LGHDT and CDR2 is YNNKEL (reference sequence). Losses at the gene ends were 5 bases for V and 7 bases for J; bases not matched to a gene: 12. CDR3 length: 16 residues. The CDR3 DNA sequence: TGTGCCAGCAGCGTAAGTGGGGGACAGGGTGAAAATGAGCAGTTCTTC. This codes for CASSVSGGQGENEQFF.

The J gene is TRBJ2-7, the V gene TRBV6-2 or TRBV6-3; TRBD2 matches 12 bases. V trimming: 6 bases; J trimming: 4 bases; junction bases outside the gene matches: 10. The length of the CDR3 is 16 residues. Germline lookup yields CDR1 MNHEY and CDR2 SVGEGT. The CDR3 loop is CASRTRTSGAYYEQYF. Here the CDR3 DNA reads TGTGCCAGCAGAACTCGGACTAGCGGGGCTTATTACGAGCAGTACTTC.

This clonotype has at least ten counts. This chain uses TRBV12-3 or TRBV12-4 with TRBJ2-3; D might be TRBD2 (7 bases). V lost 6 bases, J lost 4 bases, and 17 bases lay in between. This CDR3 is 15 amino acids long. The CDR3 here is CASSPGAGVADTQYF. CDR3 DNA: TGTGCCAGCAGCCCGGGGGCGGGAGTAGCAGATACGCAGTATTTT.

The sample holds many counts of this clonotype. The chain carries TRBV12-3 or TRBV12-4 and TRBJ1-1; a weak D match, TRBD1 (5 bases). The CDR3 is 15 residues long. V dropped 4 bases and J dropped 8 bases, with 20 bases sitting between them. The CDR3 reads CASSSFFGQGTEAFF. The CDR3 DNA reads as TGTGCCAGCAGTTCATTTTTCGGGCAGGGTACAGAAGCTTTCTTT.

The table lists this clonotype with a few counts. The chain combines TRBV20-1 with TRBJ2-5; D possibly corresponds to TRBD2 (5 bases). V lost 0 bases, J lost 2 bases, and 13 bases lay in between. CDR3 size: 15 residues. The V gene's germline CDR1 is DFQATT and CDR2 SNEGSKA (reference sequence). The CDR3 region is CSARDQFREQETQYF. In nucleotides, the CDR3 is TGCAGTGCTAGAGATCAGTTTCGGGAACAAGAGACCCAGTACTTC.

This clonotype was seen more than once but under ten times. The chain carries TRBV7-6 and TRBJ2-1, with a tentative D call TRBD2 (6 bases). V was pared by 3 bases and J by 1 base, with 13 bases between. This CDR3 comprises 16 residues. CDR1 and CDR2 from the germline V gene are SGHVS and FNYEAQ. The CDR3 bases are TGTGCCAGCAGCTTGTTTGGCGGGATGTCCTACAATGAGCAGTTCTTC. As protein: CASSLFGGMSYNEQFF.

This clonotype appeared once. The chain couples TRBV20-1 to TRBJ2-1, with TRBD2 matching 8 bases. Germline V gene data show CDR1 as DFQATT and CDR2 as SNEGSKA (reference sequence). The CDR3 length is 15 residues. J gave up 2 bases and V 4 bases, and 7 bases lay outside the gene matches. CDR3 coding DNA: TGCAGTGCTATCATACTAGCGGAACCCTACAATGAGCAGTTCTTC. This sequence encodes CSAIILAEPYNEQFF.

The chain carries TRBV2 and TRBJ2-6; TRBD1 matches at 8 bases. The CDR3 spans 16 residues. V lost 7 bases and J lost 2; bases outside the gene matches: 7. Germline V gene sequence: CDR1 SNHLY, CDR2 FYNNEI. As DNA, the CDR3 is TGTGCCAGCACCCGGACAGGGTTTGCTGGGGCCAACGTCCTGACTTTC. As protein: CASTRTGFAGANVLTF.

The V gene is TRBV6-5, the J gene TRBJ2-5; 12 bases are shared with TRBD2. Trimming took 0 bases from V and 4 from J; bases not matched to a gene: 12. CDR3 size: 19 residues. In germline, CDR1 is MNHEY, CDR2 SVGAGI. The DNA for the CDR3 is TGTGCCAGCAGTTACTCGTTATTTCAGACTAGCGGGAGTCGAGAGACCCAGTACTTC. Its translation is CASSYSLFQTSGSRETQYF.

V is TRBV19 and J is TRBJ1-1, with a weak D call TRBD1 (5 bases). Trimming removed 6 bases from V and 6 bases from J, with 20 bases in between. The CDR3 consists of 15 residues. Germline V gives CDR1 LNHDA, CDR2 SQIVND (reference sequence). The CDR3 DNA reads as TGTGCCAGTAGCACGGCGGCAGGGCTTGGGGCTGAAGCTTTCTTT. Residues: CASSTAAGLGAEAFF.

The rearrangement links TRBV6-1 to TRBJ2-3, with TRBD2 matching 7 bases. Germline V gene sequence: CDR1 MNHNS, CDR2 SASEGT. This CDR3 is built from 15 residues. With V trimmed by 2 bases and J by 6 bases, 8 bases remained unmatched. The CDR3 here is CASSESGVRGDTQYF. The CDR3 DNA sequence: TGTGCCAGCAGTGAAAGCGGGGTGAGAGGGGATACGCAGTATTTT.

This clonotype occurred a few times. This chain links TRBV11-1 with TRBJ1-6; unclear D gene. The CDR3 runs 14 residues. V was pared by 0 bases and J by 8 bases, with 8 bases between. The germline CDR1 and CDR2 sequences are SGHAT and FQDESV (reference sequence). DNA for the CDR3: TGTGCCAGCAGCTTAGCGACTTTTGATTCACCCCTCCACTTT. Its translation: CASSLATFDSPLHF.

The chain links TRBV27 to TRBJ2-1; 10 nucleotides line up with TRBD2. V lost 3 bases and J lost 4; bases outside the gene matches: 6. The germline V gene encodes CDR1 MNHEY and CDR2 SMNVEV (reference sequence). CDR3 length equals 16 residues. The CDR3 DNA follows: TGTGCCAGCAGTTTTGGAACTAGCGGGAAATACAATGAGCAGTTCTTC. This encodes CASSFGTSGKYNEQFF.

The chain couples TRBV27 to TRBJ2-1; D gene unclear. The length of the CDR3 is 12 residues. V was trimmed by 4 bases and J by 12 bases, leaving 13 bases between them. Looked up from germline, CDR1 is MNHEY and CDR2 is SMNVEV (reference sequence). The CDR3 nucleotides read TGTGCCAGCAGTTCCCCAAGGGTGGGGCAGTTCTTC. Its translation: CASSSPRVGQFF.

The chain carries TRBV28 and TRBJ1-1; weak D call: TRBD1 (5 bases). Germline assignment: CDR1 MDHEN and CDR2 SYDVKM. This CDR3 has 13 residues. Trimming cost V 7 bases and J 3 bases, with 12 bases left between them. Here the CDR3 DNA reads TGTGCCAGCACCAGGGACTTCGACACTGAAGCTTTCTTT. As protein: CASTRDFDTEAFF. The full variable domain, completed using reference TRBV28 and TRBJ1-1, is DVKVTQSSRYLVKRTGEKVFLECVQDMDHENMFWYRQDPGLGLRLIYFSYDVKMKEKGDIPEGYSVSREKKERFSLILESASTNQTSMYLCASTRDFDTEAFFGQGTRLTVV.

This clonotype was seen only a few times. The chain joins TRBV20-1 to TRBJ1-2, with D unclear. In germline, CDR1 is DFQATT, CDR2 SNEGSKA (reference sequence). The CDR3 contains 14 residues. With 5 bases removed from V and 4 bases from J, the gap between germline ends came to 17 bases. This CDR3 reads CSAPETAVVYGYTF. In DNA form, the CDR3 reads TGCAGTGCTCCTGAAACGGCAGTCGTCTATGGCTACACCTTC.

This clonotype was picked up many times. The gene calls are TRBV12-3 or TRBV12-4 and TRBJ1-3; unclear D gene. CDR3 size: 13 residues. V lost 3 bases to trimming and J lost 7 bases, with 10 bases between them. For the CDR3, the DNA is TGTGCCAGCAGTTTGGGGATGGCGAACACCATATATTTT. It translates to CASSLGMANTIYF.

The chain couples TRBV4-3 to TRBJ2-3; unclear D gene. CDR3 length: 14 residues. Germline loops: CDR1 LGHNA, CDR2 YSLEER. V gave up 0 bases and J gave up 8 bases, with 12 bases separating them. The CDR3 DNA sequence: TGCGCCAGCAGCCAAGATACCTTCTCCGGTACGCAGTATTTT. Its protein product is CASSQDTFSGTQYF.

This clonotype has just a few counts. Here the CDR3 reads CASRPGLAGAHEQYF. The CDR3 nucleotides are TGTGCCAGCAGGCCGGGACTAGCGGGAGCACACGAGCAGTACTTC. The chain combines TRBV6-1 with TRBJ2-7, with TRBD2 identical over 14 bases. CDR3 size: 15 residues. V was clipped by 6 bases and J by 5 bases; unmatched bases: 6. The germline gives CDR1 MNHNS, CDR2 SASEGT.

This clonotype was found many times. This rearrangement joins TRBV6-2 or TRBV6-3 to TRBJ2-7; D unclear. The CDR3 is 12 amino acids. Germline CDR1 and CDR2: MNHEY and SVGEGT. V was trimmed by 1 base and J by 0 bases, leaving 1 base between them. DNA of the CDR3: TGTGCCAGCAGTTACTACTCCTACGAGCAGTACTTC. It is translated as CASSYYSYEQYF.

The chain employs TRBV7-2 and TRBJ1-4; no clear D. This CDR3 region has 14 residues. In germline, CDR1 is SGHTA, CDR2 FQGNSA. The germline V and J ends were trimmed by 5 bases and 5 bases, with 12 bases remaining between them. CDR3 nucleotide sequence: TGTGCCAGCAGCCCGACGGGCTTCAATGAAAAACTGTTTTTT. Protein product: CASSPTGFNEKLFF.